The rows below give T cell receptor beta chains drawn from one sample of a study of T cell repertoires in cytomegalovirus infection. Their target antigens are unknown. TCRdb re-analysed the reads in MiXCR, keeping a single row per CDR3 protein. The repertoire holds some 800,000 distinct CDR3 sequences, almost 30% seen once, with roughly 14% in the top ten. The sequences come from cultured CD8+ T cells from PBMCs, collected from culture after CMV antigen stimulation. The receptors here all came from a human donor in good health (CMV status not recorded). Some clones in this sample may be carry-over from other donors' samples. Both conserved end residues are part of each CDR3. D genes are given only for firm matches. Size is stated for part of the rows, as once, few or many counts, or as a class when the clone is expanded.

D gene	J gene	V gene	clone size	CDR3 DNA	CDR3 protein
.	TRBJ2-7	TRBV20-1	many	TGCAGTGCCCCTGGTCCCGCCCGGGGAAGGTACGAGCAGTACTTC	CSAPGPARGRYEQYF
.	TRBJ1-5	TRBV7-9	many	TGTGCCAGCAGTCCCGCGGGATATAGCAATCAGCCCCAGCATTTT	CASSPAGYSNQPQHF
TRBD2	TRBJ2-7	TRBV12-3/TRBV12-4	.	TGTGCCAGCAGCCGTACTAGCGGGGGGCCCGAGCAGTACTTC	CASSRTSGGPEQYF
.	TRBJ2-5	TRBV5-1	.	TGCGCCAGCAGCCGGACATTGCCGGGGCCCCTACACGAGACCCAGTACTTC	CASSRTLPGPLHETQYF
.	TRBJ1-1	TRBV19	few	TGTGCCAGTAGTAGTCGGGTCTATAACACTGAAGCTTTCTTT	CASSSRVYNTEAFF
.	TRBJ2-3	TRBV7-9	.	TGTGCCAGCAGCGCACCCATCGGACCAGATACGCAGTATTTT	CASSAPIGPDTQYF
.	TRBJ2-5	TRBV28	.	TGTGCCAGCACCTCCGGGACGGAGTACCAAGAGACCCAGTACTTC	CASTSGTEYQETQYF
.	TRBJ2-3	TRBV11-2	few	TGTGCCAGCAGCCCTCACCGGGACACAAATACGCAGTATTTT	CASSPHRDTNTQYF
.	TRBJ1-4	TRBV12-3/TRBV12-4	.	TGTGCCAGCAGTTTTATTGATGAAAAACTGTTTTTT	CASSFIDEKLFF
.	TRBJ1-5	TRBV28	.	TGTGCCAGCAGTTTGGAGGACCCGGTGGGCAATCAGCCCCAGCATTTT	CASSLEDPVGNQPQHF
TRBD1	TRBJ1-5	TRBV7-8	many	TGTGCCAGCAGCTTAGGGGCATTGGACAGGGAGGATCAGCCCCAGCATTTT	CASSLGALDREDQPQHF
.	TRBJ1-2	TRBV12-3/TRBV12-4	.	TGTGCCAGCAGTTTTCAGGCTTTCTATGGCTACACCTTC	CASSFQAFYGYTF
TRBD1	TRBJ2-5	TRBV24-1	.	TGTGCCACCAGTGACTCCTTGGACAGGGCTGGAGAGACCCAGTACTTC	CATSDSLDRAGETQYF
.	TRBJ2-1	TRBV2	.	TGTGCCAGCTTGACTGTTAATGAGCAGTTCTTC	CASLTVNEQFF
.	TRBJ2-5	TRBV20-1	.	TGCAGTGCTAGAGTCCTTAGAACTGGGTTCCCGTACCAAGAGACCCAGTACTTC	CSARVLRTGFPYQETQYF
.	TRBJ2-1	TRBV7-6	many	TGTGCCAGCGGGCCTCGACTACTCTACAATGAGCAGTTCTTC	CASGPRLLYNEQFF
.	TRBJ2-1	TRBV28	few	TGTGCCAGCAACCCCTCGCGGGGCCTTCACAATGAGCAGTTCTTC	CASNPSRGLHNEQFF
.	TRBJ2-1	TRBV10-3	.	TGTGCCACCTCGGCAGGGGACAATGAGCAGTTCTTC	CATSAGDNEQFF
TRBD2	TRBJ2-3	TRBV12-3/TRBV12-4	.	TGTGCCAGCAGCATCGGGACTAGCGGGGCAGATACGCAGTATTTT	CASSIGTSGADTQYF
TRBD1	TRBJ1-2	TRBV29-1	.	TGCAGCGTTCGGGACAGGGCTAACTATGGCTACACCTTC	CSVRDRANYGYTF
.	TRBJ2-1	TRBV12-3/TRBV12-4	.	TGTGCCAGCACCACCTGGGAAAATGAGCAGTTCTTC	CASTTWENEQFF
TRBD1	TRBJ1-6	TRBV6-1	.	TGTGCCAGCAGTGTCGCGGGACAGGGGGCCGGTAATTCACCCCTCCACTTT	CASSVAGQGAGNSPLHF
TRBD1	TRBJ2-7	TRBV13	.	TGTGCCACCAGGGGACAGGGTGGGCACGAGCAGTACTTC	CATRGQGGHEQYF
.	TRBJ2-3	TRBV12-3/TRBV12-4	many	TGTGCCAGCAGTTTCGACCATCGGGATACGCAGTATTTT	CASSFDHRDTQYF
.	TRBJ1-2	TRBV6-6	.	TGTGCCAGCAGTTACTCGTGGGGTCGGGGGGTTAACTATGGCTACACCTTC	CASSYSWGRGVNYGYTF
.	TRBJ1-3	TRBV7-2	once	TGTGCCAGCAGCTTAACATCGGGATACGGAAGCACCATATATTTT	CASSLTSGYGSTIYF
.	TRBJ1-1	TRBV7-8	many	TGTGCCAGCAGAACATCACTGGGGGGGGGAACTGAAGCTTTCTTT	CASRTSLGGGTEAFF